These 12 T cell receptor beta chains were all obtained from the same sample, sequenced in a study of human T cells and chemical hapten exposure (dated by TCRdb to the early 2020s). The intended sense of this specimen's time point label: patch test 1, 2 weeks after DPC sensitization. The treatment or condition label corresponds to: therapeutic diphenylcyclopropenone sensitization with weekly scalp DPC. The method was RACE. The instrument given in TCRdb is NextSeq 500. The raw public reads went through TCRdb reprocessing: fastp at Q25, MiXCR clone calling, in-frame beta chains kept. Rows merge per CDR3 protein into single entries with the most common DNA and genes. For this sample the table gives 100,000 or so distinct CDR3 sequences, of which 9.5% to 11% were detected only once. In total, the top ten clones hold under 4.5% of the sample. The specimen was whole blood, collected in connection with sensitization to the hapten diphenylcyclopropenone (DPC). Receptors originate from a woman in her thirties or forties with alopecia areata. Some clones in this sample may be carry-over from other donors' samples.

The chain uses TRBV6-2 or TRBV6-3 and TRBJ1-5; D uncertain. CDR3 length equals 16 residues. The V gene lost 0 bases and the J gene lost 7 bases, with 16 bases spanning the gap. Germline-derived CDR1 and CDR2 are MNHEY and SVGEGT. Here the CDR3 reads CASSYSPWGDGQPQHF. The CDR3 bases are TGTGCCAGCAGTTACTCACCCTGGGGAGACGGCCAGCCCCAGCATTTT.

CDR3 bases: TGTGCCAGCAGCTCCTACGACAGGGGAAATCAGCCCCAGCATTTT. Translation gives CASSSYDRGNQPQHF. This rearrangement joins TRBV5-6 to TRBJ1-5; 8 nucleotides agree with TRBD1. This CDR3 spans 15 amino acids. V shed 3 bases and J 4 bases; nucleotides not matched to a gene: 6. The germline V gene has CDR1 SGHDT and CDR2 YYEEEE.

This clonotype has ten or more counts. The rearrangement uses TRBV11-2 and TRBJ2-1, with 14 positions matching TRBD2. This CDR3 spans 19 amino acids. Germline-derived CDR1 and CDR2 are SGHAT and FQNNGV. Unmatched junction bases numbered 9, after V lost 5 bases and J lost 0 bases. CDR3 in DNA: TGTGCCAGCAGCCCAACTGGACTAGCGGGAGGCAGCTCCTACAATGAGCAGTTCTTC. Its protein is CASSPTGLAGGSSYNEQFF.

This clonotype has at least ten counts. This chain uses TRBV7-9 with TRBJ2-7; tentatively, D is TRBD1 (5 bases). The CDR3 loop spans 16 amino acids. Per the germline V gene, CDR1 is SEHNR and CDR2 is FQNEAQ (reference sequence). V dropped 5 bases and J dropped 0 bases, with 17 bases sitting between them. The chain's CDR3 is CASSPTRAGGSYEQYF. Here the CDR3 DNA reads TGTGCCAGCAGCCCCACCAGGGCAGGCGGCTCCTACGAGCAGTACTTC.

The chain links TRBV3-1 to TRBJ2-7; tentatively, D is TRBD1 or TRBD2 (5 bases each). The CDR3 has 15 residues. Between the trimmed V and J ends, which lost 1 base and 0 bases, there was a span of 10 bases. Germline CDR1 and CDR2: LGHDT and YNNKEL (reference sequence). In DNA form, the CDR3 reads TGTGCCAGCAGCCAAGGCCGGGGCCTCTCCTACGAGCAGTACTTC. It codes for CASSQGRGLSYEQYF.

This clonotype has a handful of counts. This chain connects TRBV6-4 to TRBJ2-1; D ambiguous. There are 14 residues in the CDR3. Trimming took off 2 bases at V and 6 bases at J, with 11 bases between the two ends. Germline V lookup: CDR1 MRHNA, CDR2 SNTAGT. The CDR3 sequence is CASSDGITANEQFF. Written as DNA, the CDR3 is TGTGCCAGCAGTGACGGCATAACGGCCAATGAGCAGTTCTTC.

This clonotype was recorded many times. V and J are TRBV6-2 or TRBV6-3 and TRBJ1-1, with D unclear. This CDR3 spans 13 amino acids. V shed 3 bases and J shed 7 bases, with 12 bases lying between them. Germline V gives CDR1 MNHEY, CDR2 SVGEGT. In DNA, the CDR3 is TGTGCCAGCAGTTATTTCCGCCAGTATGAAGCTTTCTTT. Its protein is CASSYFRQYEAFF.

This clonotype was counted only a few times. The chain employs TRBV5-1 and TRBJ2-3; 15 nucleotides line up with TRBD2. V dropped 2 bases and J dropped 5; count of bases not matched to a gene: 3. The germline V gene encodes CDR1 SGHRS and CDR2 YFSETQ. There are 16 residues in the CDR3. CDR3 nucleotides: TGCGCCAGCAGCTTCGGGACTAGCGGGGGGCAAGATACGCAGTATTTT. This codes for CASSFGTSGGQDTQYF.

As concerns this clonotype: Because the CDR3's place on the DNA is in doubt, the DNA is left out and the CDR3 is given as listed by TCRdb. The rearrangement uses TRBV30 and TRBJ2-3; the table's D call TRBD1 went unverified against the DNA. The CDR3 is 13 amino acids long, termini counted. Germline loops: CDR1 GTSNPN, CDR2 SVGIG (reference sequence). The CDR3 loop is CAWGPGAQIRSIF.

This clonotype was detected only a few times. The rearrangement uses TRBV7-9 and TRBJ2-7, with 13 bases matching TRBD2. Per the germline V gene, CDR1 is SEHNR and CDR2 is FQNEAQ (reference sequence). This CDR3 is 14 amino acids long. With V trimmed by 6 bases and J by 6 bases, 5 bases remained unmatched. CDR3 in amino acids: CASRPLAGGVEQYF. In DNA, the CDR3 is TGTGCCAGCAGACCACTAGCGGGAGGGGTCGAGCAGTACTTC.

This clonotype was observed a handful of times. The chain is built from TRBV25-1 and TRBJ2-5, with 9 bases lining up with TRBD1. Germline lookup yields CDR1 MGHDK and CDR2 SYGVNS. After removal of 5 bases from V and 5 bases from J, the junction contained 12 bases not matched to a gene. The CDR3 sequence is 16 residues long. CDR3 in amino acids: CASSSSRTGAAETQYF. In nucleotides, the CDR3 is TGTGCCAGCAGTAGCTCTCGGACAGGGGCGGCGGAGACCCAGTACTTC. Using reference TRBV25-1 and TRBJ2-5 for the parts outside the CDR3, the full variable domain is EADIYQTPRYLVIGTGKKITLECSQTMGHDKMYWYQQDPGMELHLIHYSYGVNSTEKGDLSSESTVSRIRTEHFPLTLESARPSHTSQYLCASSSSRTGAAETQYFGPGTRLLVL.

This clonotype has at least ten counts. The chain has TRBV3-1 and TRBJ1-2, with a possible D match to TRBD1 (6 bases). CDR1 and CDR2 from the germline V gene are LGHDT and YNNKEL (reference sequence). This CDR3 has 15 amino acids. V was cut by 1 base and J by 2 bases, with 11 bases left in between. CDR3 nucleotides: TGTGCCAGCAGCCAAGGTTGGCAGGGGAACTATGGCTACACCTTC. Its translation: CASSQGWQGNYGYTF.